The next 23 T cell receptor beta chains were all read from a single sample in a study of OX40 agonist ivuxolimab in advanced cancers. Sequencing used immunoSEQ multiplex PCR; TCRdb keeps in-frame clones, though not all of them. The data contain about 42,000 clones, roughly 86% of them singletons. The source was CD4+ or CD8+ T cells sorted from blood, collected in a trial of the OX40 agonist ivuxolimab. All receptors derive from an adult with an advanced solid tumor such as melanoma, head and neck, liver or kidney cancer.

This chain links TRBV11-3 with TRBJ2-7, with 7 bases that match TRBD2. Trimming removed 5 bases from V and 5 bases from J; junction bases left unmatched: 12. The CDR3 contains 15 residues. Germline V gene sequence: CDR1 SGHNT, CDR2 YENEEA. The CDR3 region is CASSPRASGTDEQYF. For the CDR3, the DNA is TGTGCCAGCAGCCCTCGTGCCAGCGGGACGGACGAGCAGTACTTC.

This clone showed up just once. The chain links TRBV7-3 to TRBJ2-7; 9 positions agree with TRBD1. The CDR3 totals 14 residues. CDR1 is SGHTA and CDR2 is FQGTGA in the germline V gene. The V segment lost 5 bases and the J segment 7 bases; nucleotides outside the gene matches: 9. The CDR3: CASSPGQGRGEQYF. CDR3 nucleotide sequence: TGTGCCAGCAGCCCGGGACAGGGTCGAGGGGAGCAGTACTTC. The entire variable domain, with the rest obtained from reference TRBV7-3 and TRBJ2-7, is as follows: GAGVSQTPSNKVTEKGKYVELRCDPISGHTALYWYRQSLGQGPEFLIYFQGTGAADDSGLPNDRFFAVRPEGSVSTLKIQRTERGDSAVYLCASSPGQGRGEQYFGPGTRLTVT.

This chain joins TRBV15 and TRBJ2-7, with unresolved D. Germline values: CDR1 LNHNV, CDR2 YYDKDF (reference sequence). CDR3 length: 14 amino acids. Trimming removed 5 bases from V and 2 bases from J, with 13 bases in between. CDR3 in amino acids: CATSQRTRPYEQYF. In DNA, the CDR3 is TGTGCCACCAGCCAAAGGACCCGACCCTACGAGCAGTACTTC.

This chain links TRBV4-3 with TRBJ1-4, with 9 bases matching TRBD1. There are 18 residues in the CDR3. V lost 0 bases and J lost 1; bases outside the gene matches: 6. The germline V gene encodes CDR1 LGHNA and CDR2 YSLEER. The CDR3: CASSQDPPGQGTNEKLFF. In DNA form, the CDR3 reads TGCGCCAGCAGCCAAGACCCGCCGGGACAGGGAACTAATGAAAAACTGTTTTTT.

The chain couples TRBV27 to TRBJ1-5, with 7 bases aligning to TRBD1. The germline V gene has CDR1 MNHEY and CDR2 SMNVEV (reference sequence). This CDR3 has 15 residues. V was clipped by 2 bases and J by 3 bases; unmatched bases: 4. CDR3 protein: CASSLTGALNQPQHF. The DNA of the CDR3 is TGTGCCAGCAGTTTAACAGGGGCCCTCAATCAGCCCCAGCATTTT.

The chain joins TRBV27 to TRBJ2-7; D remains ambiguous. This CDR3 is 14 amino acids long. Germline V CDR1 and CDR2: MNHEY, SMNVEV (reference sequence). The V end lost 2 bases, the J end lost 5 bases, and 13 bases lay between the germline ends. CDR3 protein: CASSLPGQENEQYF. In DNA form, the CDR3 reads TGTGCCAGCAGTTTACCGGGCCAAGAGAACGAGCAGTACTTC.

The gene calls are TRBV7-8 and TRBJ1-2; no definite D call. The germline V and J ends were trimmed by 4 bases and 8 bases, with 11 bases remaining between them. This CDR3 comprises 12 residues. Germline V gene data show CDR1 as SGHVS and CDR2 as FQNEAQ. CDR3 nucleotide sequence: TGTGCCAGCAGCTCCTCAGGATACGGCTACACCTTC. It translates to CASSSSGYGYTF.

This clone was picked up a small number of times. The chain has TRBV4-1 and TRBJ1-6; D remains unclear. Germline CDR1 is MGHRA and CDR2 is YSYEKL. This CDR3 is 14 amino acids long. Trimming took 0 bases from V and 9 from J, leaving 9 bases between them. The CDR3 bases are TGCGCCAGCAGCCAAGATCATGGTATTTCACCCCTCCACTTT. The encoded protein is CASSQDHGISPLHF.

The genes are TRBV9 and TRBJ1-2, with a weak D call TRBD1 (5 bases). Trimming removed 2 bases from V and 4 bases from J, with 18 bases in between. Per germline, CDR1 SGDLS and CDR2 YYNGEE. The CDR3 is 16 amino acids. The CDR3 region has the DNA TGTGCCAGCAGCGTCCTCCCGCAAGGGGCCCCCTATGGCTACACCTTC. Its translation: CASSVLPQGAPYGYTF.

The chain links TRBV4-1 to TRBJ2-7; D possibly matches TRBD1 or TRBD2 (5 bases each). The CDR3 extends over 15 amino acids. The germline V gene encodes CDR1 MGHRA and CDR2 YSYEKL. The V gene lost 5 bases and the J gene lost 0 bases, with 14 bases spanning the gap. As DNA, the CDR3 is TGCGCCAGCAGCTTACGAGGGGAGAGCTCCTACGAGCAGTACTTC. The encoded protein is CASSLRGESSYEQYF.

The genes are TRBV28 and TRBJ2-7; the D gene is possibly TRBD2 (5 bases). V was trimmed by 3 bases and J by 3 bases, leaving 9 bases between them. The CDR3 is made up of 13 amino acids. CDR1 and CDR2 (germline): MDHEN, SYDVKM. CDR3 DNA: TGTGCCAGCAGTTTCGAGACTAACTACGAGCAGTACTTC. Its translation is CASSFETNYEQYF.

This clone was detected only once. The gene calls are TRBV10-1 and TRBJ2-3, with a tentative D call TRBD1 (5 bases). CDR3 length equals 14 residues. V lost 3 bases and J 2 bases, leaving 9 bases between the germline ends. Germline V lookup: CDR1 WNHNN, CDR2 SYGVQD (reference sequence). Here the CDR3 DNA reads TGCGCCAGCAGTGACGTGACAGTCACAGATACGCAGTATTTT. Its protein is CASSDVTVTDTQYF.

The chain is built from TRBV7-9 and TRBJ1-2, with a weak D call TRBD1 (5 bases). CDR1 and CDR2 (germline): SEHNR, FQNEAQ (reference sequence). V shed 1 base and J shed 5 bases, with 11 bases lying between them. The CDR3 consists of 14 residues. DNA for the CDR3: TGTGCCAGCAGCTTAGGGGATACAGGTTATGGCTACACCTTC. This gives the protein CASSLGDTGYGYTF.

V usage is TRBV18 and J usage is TRBJ2-7; the D is unclear. Germline lookup yields CDR1 KGHSH and CDR2 LQKENI. Trimming removed 2 bases at V and 7 bases at J, with 15 bases between. The CDR3 runs 14 residues. As DNA, the CDR3 is TGTGCCAGCTCACCAAGTGCAGGTTCGTGGGAGCAGTACGTC. The encoded protein is CASSPSAGSWEQYV.

With respect to this clone: The same CDR3 can be traced to other DNA sequences in this sample. The J gene is TRBJ2-7, the V gene TRBV6-1; a possible D gene is TRBD2 (5 bases). Trimming pared 6 bases from V and 4 bases from J, leaving 10 bases between. From germline, CDR1 is MNHNS and CDR2 SASEGT. This CDR3 has 12 residues. In DNA form, the CDR3 reads TGTGCCAGCAGCCTAACGGGGTACGAGCAGTACGTC. Translation gives CASSLTGYEQYV.

The rearrangement uses TRBV13 and TRBJ1-2; no clear D. Trimming left V 0 bases short and J 4 bases short, with 3 bases between. In germline, CDR1 is PRHDT, CDR2 FYEKMQ (reference sequence). This CDR3 spans 12 amino acids. The CDR3 region has the DNA TGTGCCAGCAGCTTAGGGGGCTATGGCTACACCTTC. Translation gives CASSLGGYGYTF.

V gene TRBV4-1 combines with J gene TRBJ2-7; TRBD2 matches 8 bases. Trimming took 1 base from V and 7 from J; bases not matched to a gene: 3. There are 13 residues in the CDR3. The germline V gene encodes CDR1 MGHRA and CDR2 YSYEKL. CDR3 sequence: CASSQGLAREQYF. CDR3 nucleotides: TGCGCCAGCAGCCAAGGACTAGCGAGGGAGCAGTACTTC.

This chain uses TRBV9 with TRBJ2-5; D is unclear. Germline CDR1 is SGDLS and CDR2 is YYNGEE. The CDR3 runs to 15 residues. V lost 0 bases and J lost 5, with 14 bases in between. The CDR3 loop is CASSVAFVATETQYF. The CDR3, as DNA: TGTGCCAGCAGCGTAGCATTTGTTGCTACGGAGACCCAGTACTTC.

This clone showed up just once. V usage is TRBV5-1 and J usage is TRBJ2-7, with D maybe TRBD2 (5 bases). V lost 0 bases to trimming and J lost 1 base, with 8 bases between them. CDR3 length: 14 amino acids. Germline V gene sequence: CDR1 SGHRS, CDR2 YFSETQ. In DNA, the CDR3 is TGCGCCAGCAGCTTGGGGAGCGGATCCTACGAGCAGTACTTC. It is translated as CASSLGSGSYEQYF.

The chain couples TRBV4-3 to TRBJ1-1; D is undetermined. This CDR3 is 15 amino acids long. V was cut by 1 base and J by 0 bases, with 9 bases left in between. CDR1 and CDR2 (germline): LGHNA, YSLEER. The CDR3 loop is CASSQVPGMNTEAFF. The CDR3 DNA sequence: TGCGCCAGCAGCCAAGTCCCAGGAATGAACACTGAAGCTTTCTTT.

This clone came up once. The V and J genes are TRBV5-5 and TRBJ2-7; the D gene is possibly TRBD1 (5 bases). This CDR3 comprises 13 residues. Looked up from germline, CDR1 is SGHKS and CDR2 is YYEKEE (reference sequence). The V end lost 4 bases, the J end lost 6 bases, and 14 bases lay between the germline ends. As DNA, the CDR3 is TGTGCCAGCAGCCTGTGGCAGGGTGCCGAGCAGTACGTC. Translation: CASSLWQGAEQYV.

Of note for this clone: Different DNA sequences within this sample yield the same CDR3. CDR3 region: CASSMTGNYGYTF. The CDR3 coding sequence is TGTGCCAGTAGTATGACAGGGAACTATGGCTACACCTTC. The chain joins TRBV19 to TRBJ1-2; 7 bases match TRBD1. The V gene end was trimmed by 3 bases and the J gene end by 2 bases; junction bases not matched to a gene: 0. This CDR3 region has 13 residues. Germline CDR1 is LNHDA and CDR2 is SQIVND (reference sequence).

This clone was seen a few times. The chain joins TRBV6-6 to TRBJ2-2; D is undetermined. The CDR3 contains 12 residues. The V gene's germline CDR1 is MNHNY and CDR2 SVGAGI (reference sequence). Trimming took 11 bases from V and 6 from J, leaving 13 bases between them. The CDR3 region has the DNA TGTGCCTTATGGGCGCCCCCCGGGGAGCTGTTTTTT. It yields the protein CALWAPPGELFF.